Following are 22 T cell receptor beta chains from one sample sequenced in a study of blood T cell repertoires in COVID-19. Repertoires were generated with immunoSEQ multiplex PCR, while TCRdb's copy carries only in-frame clones and drops some. The data show roughly 84,000 clones, with around 75% seen just once and approximately 4.6% held by the top ten. Sequenced material: peripheral blood. These receptor sequences come from a woman aged 45-65 years with acute or convalescent COVID-19.

This chain joins TRBV5-6 and TRBJ1-5; D is unclear. The CDR3 has 14 amino acids. Trimming took off 2 bases at V and 4 bases at J, with 10 bases between the two ends. Looked up from germline, CDR1 is SGHDT and CDR2 is YYEEEE. The CDR3 region is CASSLFWENQPQHF. CDR3 nucleotides: TGTGCCAGCAGCTTATTCTGGGAGAATCAGCCCCAGCATTTT.

The chain recombines TRBV5-1 with TRBJ1-4; maybe TRBD1 (5 bases). Deletions cut 1 base from V and 2 bases from J, with 12 bases between. This CDR3 is built from 16 residues. In germline, CDR1 is SGHRS, CDR2 YFSETQ. CDR3 sequence: CASSLQVPGTNEKLFF. The CDR3 nucleotides read TGCGCCAGCAGCTTGCAAGTCCCAGGGACTAATGAAAAACTGTTTTTT. Filled out from reference TRBV5-1 and TRBJ1-4, the complete variable domain reads KAGVTQTPRYLIKTRGQQVTLSCSPISGHRSVSWYQQTPGQGLQFLFEYFSETQRNKGNFPGRFSGRQFSNSRSEMNVSTLELGDSALYLCASSLQVPGTNEKLFFGSGTQLSVL.

This clone has just a few counts. The chain couples TRBV10-3 to TRBJ2-1; D is possibly TRBD1 (8 bases). Germline CDR1 is ENHRY and CDR2 is SYGVKD. CDR3 length equals 19 residues. V shed 8 bases and J shed 4 bases, with 30 bases lying between them. CDR3 coding DNA: TGTGCCATCTCCGAGCCCGGACAGGGTCTAAAGCGGGGATACAATGAGCAGTTCTTC. It codes for CAISEPGQGLKRGYNEQFF.

The sample holds a few counts of this clone. This chain uses TRBV3-1 (or the pseudogene TRBV3-2) with TRBJ2-7; 7 positions agree with TRBD2. The germline CDR1 and CDR2 sequences are LGHDT and YNNKEL (reference sequence). The ends lost 4 bases at V and 0 bases at J; junction bases unmatched: 9. This CDR3 spans 16 amino acids. CDR3 sequence (DNA): TGTGCCAGCAGCCCGGGGGGTCTCCGAACCTCCTACGAGCAGTACTTC. This sequence encodes CASSPGGLRTSYEQYF.

CDR3 region: CASSLQDTGELFF. The DNA of the CDR3 is TGTGCCAGCAGCTTACAGGACACCGGGGAGCTGTTTTTT. J is TRBJ2-2 and V is TRBV5-6, with D perhaps matching TRBD1 (5 bases). V was cut by 2 bases and J by 3 bases, with 5 bases left in between. The CDR3 loop spans 13 amino acids. Germline CDR1 is SGHDT and CDR2 is YYEEEE.

The chain couples TRBV6-1 to TRBJ1-5; the D gene is possibly TRBD1 (5 bases). Germline CDR1 MNHNS, CDR2 SASEGT. The V end was cut by 0 bases, the J end by 3 bases, with 9 bases between. The CDR3 has 15 residues. The CDR3 DNA reads TGTGCCAGCAGTGAAGCCGGAGGGGCCAATCAGCCCCAGCATTTT. This sequence encodes CASSEAGGANQPQHF.

This chain joins TRBV28 and TRBJ1-5; 9 positions agree with TRBD1. Germline V gives CDR1 MDHEN, CDR2 SYDVKM. This CDR3 has 16 residues. Germline trimming cut 3 bases from V and 3 bases from J; bases unmatched to any gene: 6. CDR3 coding DNA: TGTGCCAGCAGTTTCCTGGGACAGGGCGCCAATCAGCCCCAGCATTTT. Translating gives CASSFLGQGANQPQHF.

In this sample, this clone turned up once. J is TRBJ2-1 and V is TRBV2; 8 nucleotides agree with TRBD2. The CDR3 spans 14 residues. Trimming cost V 1 base and J 9 bases; bases outside gene matches: 5. CDR1 and CDR2 (germline): SNHLY, FYNNEI. The CDR3: CASSEVGGGSEQFF. The CDR3 DNA reads as TGTGCCAGCAGTGAAGTCGGGGGGGGTTCTGAGCAGTTCTTC.

This clone was recorded a few times. The chain is built from TRBV3-1 (or the pseudogene TRBV3-2) and TRBJ2-2; no firm D call. CDR3 length equals 17 residues. V was clipped by 1 base and J by 3 bases, with 15 bases between them. The germline gives CDR1 LGHDT, CDR2 YNNKEL (reference sequence). CDR3 sequence (DNA): TGTGCCAGCAGCCAAGTCGGAGAGATAGGCGACACCGGGGAGCTGTTTTTT. Its protein is CASSQVGEIGDTGELFF.

The gene calls are TRBV5-1 and TRBJ2-1; possibly TRBD2 for D (5 bases). CDR1 is SGHRS and CDR2 is YFSETQ in the germline V gene. The CDR3 totals 16 residues. Trimming cost V 1 base and J 0 bases, with 11 bases left between them. CDR3 residues: CASSLKDSSSYNEQFF. CDR3 coding DNA: TGCGCCAGCAGCTTGAAGGACTCAAGCTCCTACAATGAGCAGTTCTTC.

The rearrangement uses TRBV7-9 and TRBJ2-7, with TRBD1 identical over 7 bases. V gave up 5 bases and J gave up 3 bases; unmatched junction bases: 7. Germline CDR1 is SEHNR and CDR2 is FQNEAQ (reference sequence). The CDR3 consists of 14 residues. CDR3 coding DNA: TGTGCCAGCAGCGAATCTTGGACAGGCTACGAGCAGTACTTC. Encoded protein: CASSESWTGYEQYF.

This clone was counted only a few times. The chain couples TRBV2 to TRBJ1-2, with D possibly being TRBD1 (5 bases). This CDR3 contains 11 residues. The germline gives CDR1 SNHLY, CDR2 FYNNEI. V lost 10 bases to trimming and J lost 6 bases, with 12 bases between them. The CDR3 loop reads CANPPRDGYTF. Here the CDR3 DNA reads TGTGCCAACCCCCCCAGGGATGGCTACACCTTC.

J is TRBJ1-2 and V is TRBV7-9; TRBD1 might be the D (5 bases). Looked up from germline, CDR1 is SEHNR and CDR2 is FQNEAQ (reference sequence). Trimming took off 7 bases at V and 8 bases at J, with 20 bases between the two ends. The CDR3 has 14 residues. The CDR3 coding sequence is TGTGCCAGCACCCCCCCCGGGACTATAGGAGGCTACACCTTC. It is translated as CASTPPGTIGGYTF.

The chain couples TRBV7-2 to TRBJ1-2; TRBD1 matches at 9 bases. The ends lost 5 bases at V and 6 bases at J; junction bases unmatched: 16. CDR3 size: 17 residues. CDR1 is SGHTA and CDR2 is FQGNSA in the germline V gene. CDR3 in amino acids: CASSLSTLQGALHGYTF. The CDR3 coding sequence is TGTGCCAGCAGCCTATCTACGCTACAGGGGGCGCTCCATGGCTACACCTTC.

The rearrangement uses TRBV5-5 and TRBJ2-3; no clear D. This CDR3 region has 14 residues. Trimming removed 1 base from V and 1 base from J, with 7 bases in between. Germline V gene sequence: CDR1 SGHKS, CDR2 YYEKEE (reference sequence). This CDR3 reads CASSLTAGTDTQYF. CDR3 in DNA: TGTGCCAGCAGCTTGACGGCGGGCACAGATACGCAGTATTTT. The whole variable domain, remainder taken from reference TRBV5-5 and TRBJ2-3, is DAGVTQSPTHLIKTRGQQVTLRCSPISGHKSVSWYQQVLGQGPQFIFQYYEKEERGRGNFPDRFSARQFPNYSSELNVNALLLGDSALYLCASSLTAGTDTQYFGPGTRLTVL.

The CDR3 protein is CASSTEEGSGNTIYF. CDR3 DNA sequence: TGTGCCAGTAGTACCGAGGAGGGCTCTGGAAACACCATATATTTT. The rearrangement uses TRBV19 and TRBJ1-3; D call uncertain. The CDR3 is 15 residues long. V lost 4 bases, J lost 0 bases, and 10 bases lay in between. The germline CDR1 and CDR2 sequences are LNHDA and SQIVND (reference sequence).

CDR3 DNA sequence: TGTGCCTGGAGTCCACCGGGACAGGGGGTCCGTGGCTACACCTTC. Residues: CAWSPPGQGVRGYTF. The chain has TRBV30 and TRBJ1-2; 11 nucleotides align to TRBD1. Germline assignment: CDR1 GTSNPN and CDR2 SVGIG (reference sequence). The CDR3 is made up of 15 amino acids. Germline trimming cut 2 bases from V and 7 bases from J; bases unmatched to any gene: 9.

V gene TRBV27 combines with J gene TRBJ2-3; no clear D. The germline gives CDR1 MNHEY, CDR2 SMNVEV (reference sequence). V lost 3 bases, J lost 3 bases, and 10 bases lay in between. The CDR3 is 14 amino acids. CDR3 sequence: CASSLGLVTDTQYF. CDR3 coding DNA: TGTGCCAGCAGTTTGGGCTTGGTGACAGATACGCAGTATTTT.

CDR3 in amino acids: CASSVGRGFTLPQYF. DNA for the CDR3: TGTGCCAGCAGCGTAGGGCGGGGGTTTACCCTGCCTCAGTACTTC. The chain is built from TRBV9 and TRBJ2-4; 7 positions match TRBD2. The length of the CDR3 is 15 residues. Germline V lookup: CDR1 SGDLS, CDR2 YYNGEE. The V gene end was trimmed by 0 bases and the J gene end by 12 bases; junction bases not matched to a gene: 12.

The chain is built from TRBV4-1 and TRBJ2-2; 7 positions match TRBD1. V lost 3 bases to trimming and J lost 1 base; unmatched junction nucleotides: 5. From germline, CDR1 is MGHRA and CDR2 YSYEKL. CDR3 length: 16 residues. The CDR3 nucleotides are TGCGCCAGCAGCCACCTAGGGGGCCAGAACACCGGGGAGCTGTTTTTT. Translated, it gives CASSHLGGQNTGELFF.

The genes are TRBV5-1 and TRBJ2-1, with 13 bases that match TRBD2. CDR1 and CDR2 (germline): SGHRS, YFSETQ. The CDR3 runs to 18 residues. J lost 3 bases, V lost 5 bases, and 11 bases had no gene match. The CDR3 DNA reads TGCGCCAGCAGTCGACTAGCGGGGGGTCCAAGGAACTACAATGAGCAGTTCTTC. Its translation is CASSRLAGGPRNYNEQFF.

The chain couples TRBV4-3 to TRBJ1-6; D is perhaps TRBD1 (5 bases). V lost 3 bases to trimming and J lost 7 bases, with 16 bases between them. The CDR3 runs to 16 residues. From germline, CDR1 is LGHNA and CDR2 YSLEER. For the CDR3, the DNA is TGCGCCAGCAGCCAGAGCATTGGACAAGGCAATTCACCCCTCCACTTT. The encoded protein is CASSQSIGQGNSPLHF.